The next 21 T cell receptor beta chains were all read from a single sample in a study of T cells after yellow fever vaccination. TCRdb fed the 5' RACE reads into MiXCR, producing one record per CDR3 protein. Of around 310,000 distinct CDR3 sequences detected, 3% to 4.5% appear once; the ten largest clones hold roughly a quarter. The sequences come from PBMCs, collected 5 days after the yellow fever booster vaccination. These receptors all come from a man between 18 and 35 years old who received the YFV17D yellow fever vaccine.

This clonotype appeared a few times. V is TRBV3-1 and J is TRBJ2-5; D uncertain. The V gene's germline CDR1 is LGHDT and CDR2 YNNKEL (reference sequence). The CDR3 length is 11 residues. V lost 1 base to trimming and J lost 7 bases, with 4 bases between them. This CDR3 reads CASSQGPTQYF. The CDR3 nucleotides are TGTGCCAGCAGCCAAGGGCCGACCCAGTACTTC.

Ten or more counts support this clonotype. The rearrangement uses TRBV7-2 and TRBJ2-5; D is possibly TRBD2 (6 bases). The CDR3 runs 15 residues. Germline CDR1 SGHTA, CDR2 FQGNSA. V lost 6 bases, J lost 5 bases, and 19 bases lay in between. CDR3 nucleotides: TGTGCCAGCAGTCGTTTTTGGGGGGTTGGTGAGACCCAGTACTTC. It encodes CASSRFWGVGETQYF.

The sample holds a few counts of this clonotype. The CDR3 is CASMSPRGGQETQYF. CDR3 coding DNA: TGTGCCAGCATGTCTCCCCGGGGGGGCCAAGAGACCCAGTACTTC. The gene calls are TRBV6-5 and TRBJ2-5; 8 bases map to TRBD2. Per germline, CDR1 MNHEY and CDR2 SVGAGI. This CDR3 comprises 15 residues. Trimming cost V 7 bases and J 1 base; bases outside gene matches: 8.

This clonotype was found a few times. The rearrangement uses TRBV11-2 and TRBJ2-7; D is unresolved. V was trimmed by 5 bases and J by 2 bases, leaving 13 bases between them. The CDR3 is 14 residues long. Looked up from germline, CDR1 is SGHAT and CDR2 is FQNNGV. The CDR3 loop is CASSERSWTYEQYF. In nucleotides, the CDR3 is TGTGCCAGCAGCGAACGGAGTTGGACCTACGAGCAGTACTTC.

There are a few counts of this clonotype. CDR3: CASSPATGDTIYF. The CDR3 DNA is TGTGCCAGCTCACCGGCGACGGGGGACACCATATATTTT. The rearrangement joins TRBV18 to TRBJ1-3; a weak D match, TRBD1 (5 bases). Trimming took 3 bases from V and 8 from J, leaving 11 bases between them. This CDR3 contains 13 residues. The germline V gene has CDR1 KGHSH and CDR2 LQKENI.

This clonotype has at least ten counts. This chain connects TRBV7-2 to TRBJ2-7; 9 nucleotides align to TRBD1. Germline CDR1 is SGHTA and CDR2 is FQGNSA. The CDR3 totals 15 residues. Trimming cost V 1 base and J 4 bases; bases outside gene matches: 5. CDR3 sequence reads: CASSLERDRVYEQYF. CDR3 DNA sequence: TGTGCCAGCAGCTTAGAAAGGGACAGGGTTTACGAGCAGTACTTC. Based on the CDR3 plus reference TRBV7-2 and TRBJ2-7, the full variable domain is GAGVSQSPSNKVTEKGKDVELRCDPISGHTALYWYRQSLGQGLEFLIYFQGNSAPDKSGLPSDRFSAERTGGSVSTLTIQRTQQEDSAVYLCASSLERDRVYEQYFGPGTRLTVT.

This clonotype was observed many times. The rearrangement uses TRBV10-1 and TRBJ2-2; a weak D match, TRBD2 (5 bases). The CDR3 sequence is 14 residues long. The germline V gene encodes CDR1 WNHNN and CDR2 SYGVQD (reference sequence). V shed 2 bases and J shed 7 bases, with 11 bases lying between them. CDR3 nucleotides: TGCGCCAGCAGTGAGCGCCTAGAGGGCGGGGAGCTGTTTTTT. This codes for CASSERLEGGELFF.

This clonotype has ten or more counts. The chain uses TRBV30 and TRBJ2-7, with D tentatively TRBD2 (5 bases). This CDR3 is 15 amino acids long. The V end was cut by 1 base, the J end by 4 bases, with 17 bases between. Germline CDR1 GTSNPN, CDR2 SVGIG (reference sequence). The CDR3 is CAWSAGLPVIYEQYF. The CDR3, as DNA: TGTGCCTGGAGTGCTGGACTCCCAGTGATTTACGAGCAGTACTTC.

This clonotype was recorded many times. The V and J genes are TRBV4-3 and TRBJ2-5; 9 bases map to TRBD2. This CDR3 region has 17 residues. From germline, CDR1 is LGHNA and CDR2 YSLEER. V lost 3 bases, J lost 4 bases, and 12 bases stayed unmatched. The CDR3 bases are TGCGCCAGCAGCCACCTCAACGAAGCGGGGGGAGTAGAGACCCAGTACTTC. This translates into CASSHLNEAGGVETQYF.

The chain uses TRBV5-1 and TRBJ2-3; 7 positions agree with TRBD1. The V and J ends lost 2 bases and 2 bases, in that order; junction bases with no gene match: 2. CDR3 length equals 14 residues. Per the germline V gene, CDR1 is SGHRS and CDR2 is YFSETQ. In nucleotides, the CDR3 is TGCGCCAGCAGCTTTCAGGGGGTCACAGATACGCAGTATTTT. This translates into CASSFQGVTDTQYF.

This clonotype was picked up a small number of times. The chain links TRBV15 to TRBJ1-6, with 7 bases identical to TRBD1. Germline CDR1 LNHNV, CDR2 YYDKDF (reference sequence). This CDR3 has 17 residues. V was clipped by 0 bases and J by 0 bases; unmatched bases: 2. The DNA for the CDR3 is TGTGCCACCAGCAGAGAGGGACAGAGCTCCTATAATTCACCCCTCCACTTT. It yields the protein CATSREGQSSYNSPLHF.

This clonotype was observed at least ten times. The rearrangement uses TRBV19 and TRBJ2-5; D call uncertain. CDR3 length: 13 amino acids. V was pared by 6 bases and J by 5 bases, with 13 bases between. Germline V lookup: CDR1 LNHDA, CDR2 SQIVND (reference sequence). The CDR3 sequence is CASRHGPAETQYF. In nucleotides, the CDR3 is TGTGCCAGTAGGCACGGACCCGCGGAGACCCAGTACTTC. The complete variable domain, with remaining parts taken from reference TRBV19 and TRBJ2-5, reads DGGITQSPKYLFRKEGQNVTLSCEQNLNHDAMYWYRQDPGQGLRLIYYSQIVNDFQKGDIAEGYSVSREKKESFPLTVTSAQKNPTAFYLCASRHGPAETQYFGPGTRLLVL.

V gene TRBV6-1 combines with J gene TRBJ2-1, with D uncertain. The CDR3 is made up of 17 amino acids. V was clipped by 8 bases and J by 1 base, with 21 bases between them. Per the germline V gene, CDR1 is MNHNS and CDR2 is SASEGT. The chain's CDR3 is CASRTGLAGTSYNEQFF. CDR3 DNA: TGTGCCAGCCGTACCGGCCTGGCAGGTACTTCCTACAATGAGCAGTTCTTC.

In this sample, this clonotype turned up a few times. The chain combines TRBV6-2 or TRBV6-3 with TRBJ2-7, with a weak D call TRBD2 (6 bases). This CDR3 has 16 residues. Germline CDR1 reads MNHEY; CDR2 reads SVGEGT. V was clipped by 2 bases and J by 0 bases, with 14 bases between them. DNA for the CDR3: TGTGCCAGCAGTTACATGGGCGGGAAAAGCTCCTACGAGCAGTACTTC. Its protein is CASSYMGGKSSYEQYF.

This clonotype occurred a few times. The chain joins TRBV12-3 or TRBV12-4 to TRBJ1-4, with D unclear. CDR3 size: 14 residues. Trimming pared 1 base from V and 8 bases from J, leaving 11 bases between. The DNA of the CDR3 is TGTGCCAGCAGTTTAGTCAGGAGGGAGGAAAAACTGTTTTTT. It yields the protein CASSLVRREEKLFF.

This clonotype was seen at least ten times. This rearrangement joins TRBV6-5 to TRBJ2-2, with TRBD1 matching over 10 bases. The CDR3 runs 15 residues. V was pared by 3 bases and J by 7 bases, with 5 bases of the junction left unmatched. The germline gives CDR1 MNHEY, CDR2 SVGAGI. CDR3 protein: CASSYRDRGRGELFF. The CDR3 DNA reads TGTGCCAGCAGTTATCGGGACAGGGGTCGCGGGGAGCTGTTTTTT.

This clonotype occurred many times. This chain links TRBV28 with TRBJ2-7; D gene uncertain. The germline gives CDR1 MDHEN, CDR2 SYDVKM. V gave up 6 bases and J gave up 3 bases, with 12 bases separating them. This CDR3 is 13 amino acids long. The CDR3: CASSSGLLYEQYF. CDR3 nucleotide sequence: TGTGCCAGCAGCTCTGGGCTCCTCTACGAGCAGTACTTC.

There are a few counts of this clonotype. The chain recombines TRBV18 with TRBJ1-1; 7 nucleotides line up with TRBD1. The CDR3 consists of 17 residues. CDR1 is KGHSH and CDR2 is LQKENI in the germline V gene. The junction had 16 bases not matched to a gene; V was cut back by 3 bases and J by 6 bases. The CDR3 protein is CASSPDRAGSSKAEAFF. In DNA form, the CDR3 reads TGTGCCAGCTCACCCGACAGGGCGGGCAGTTCAAAAGCTGAAGCTTTCTTT. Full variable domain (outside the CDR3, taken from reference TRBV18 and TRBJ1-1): NAGVMQNPRHLVRRRGQEARLRCSPMKGHSHVYWYRQLPEEGLKFMVYLQKENIIDESGMPKERFSAEFPKEGPSILRIQQVVRGDSAAYFCASSPDRAGSSKAEAFFGQGTRLTVV.

The CDR3 loop reads CATSPAVYSNQPQHF. CDR3 sequence (DNA): TGTGCCACCAGCCCCGCGGTTTATAGCAATCAGCCCCAGCATTTT. This chain links TRBV24-1 with TRBJ1-5; no clear D gene. The germline V gene encodes CDR1 KGHDR and CDR2 SFDVKD. Trimming removed 7 bases at V and 0 bases at J, with 12 bases between. This CDR3 is 15 amino acids long.

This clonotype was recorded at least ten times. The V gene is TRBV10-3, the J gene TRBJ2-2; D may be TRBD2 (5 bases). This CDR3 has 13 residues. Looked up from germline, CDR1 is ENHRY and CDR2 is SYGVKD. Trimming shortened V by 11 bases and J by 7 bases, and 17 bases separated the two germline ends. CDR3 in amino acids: CACSGSGNGELFF. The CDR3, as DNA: TGTGCCTGTAGTGGGTCGGGAAACGGGGAGCTGTTTTTT.

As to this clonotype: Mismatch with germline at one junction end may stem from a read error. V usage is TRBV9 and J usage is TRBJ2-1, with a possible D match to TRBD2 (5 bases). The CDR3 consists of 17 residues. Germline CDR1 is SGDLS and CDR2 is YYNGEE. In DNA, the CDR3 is TGTGCCAGCAGCGTATTTTCGGGGTCCGGCTCCTGCAATGAGCAGTTCTTC. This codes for CASSVFSGSGSCNEQFF.